A single sample gave rise to the 32 T cell receptor beta chains below, sequenced in a study. TCRdb called the 5' RACE reads again in MiXCR, with one record for every CDR3 protein. The sample lists some 30,000 distinct CDR3 sequences; 25% to 30% were seen once. Treg sorting used a CD4+CD25+CD127-/low gate. Sequences were obtained from tumor-infiltrating Tregs sorted from the breast tumor. The receptors shown here come from a female donor with breast cancer.

On this clonotype itself: Possible read error: a much larger clone is one base away. The chain links TRBV3-1 to TRBJ2-1; D remains unclear. CDR3 length: 19 amino acids. The V gene's germline CDR1 is LGHDT and CDR2 YNNKEL (reference sequence). The CDR3 bases are TGTGTCAGCAGCCCATCCGTTGGGCAGGCCCGAGACCCCTACAATGAGCAGTTCTTC. Amino acid sequence: CVSSPSVGQARDPYNEQFF.

The chain links TRBV12-3 or TRBV12-4 to TRBJ1-3; D perhaps matches TRBD1 (5 bases). V gave up 4 bases and J gave up 6 bases, with 13 bases separating them. The length of the CDR3 is 14 residues. Written as DNA, the CDR3 is TGTGCCAGCAGTTCAGTGGGGGACGAAAACACCATATATTTT. Translated, it gives CASSSVGDENTIYF.

On this clonotype itself: This may be a read error, as it is one base from a much larger clone. This chain joins TRBV19 and TRBJ1-4; D is perhaps TRBD1 (6 bases). The CDR3 totals 13 residues. Germline lookup yields CDR1 LNHDA and CDR2 SQIVND (reference sequence). Trimming took 9 bases from V and 3 from J, leaving 11 bases between them. The DNA of the CDR3 is TGTGCCAGCGGGGGCACGGCTAATGAAAAACTGTTTTTT. Translation gives CASGGTANEKLFF.

In its sample, this clonotype ranks as medium-sized. This chain uses TRBV6-6 with TRBJ1-5; no clear D gene. Germline V gives CDR1 MNHNY, CDR2 SVGAGI (reference sequence). Between the trimmed V and J ends, which lost 6 bases and 2 bases, there was a span of 8 bases. The CDR3 spans 13 residues. CDR3 nucleotides: TGTGCCAGCAGGGGGAAGGGCAATCAGCCCCAGCATTTT. Amino acid sequence: CASRGKGNQPQHF.

The V call is TRBV10-1, the J call TRBJ1-1; D is possibly TRBD1 (5 bases). Germline CDR1 WNHNN, CDR2 SYGVQD (reference sequence). The V end lost 1 base, the J end lost 5 bases, and 8 bases lay between the germline ends. This CDR3 is 13 amino acids long. CDR3 sequence reads: CASSEFRGTEAFF. For the CDR3, the DNA is TGCGCCAGCAGTGAGTTTCGGGGGACTGAAGCTTTCTTT.

This clonotype has a count of ten or more. The chain couples TRBV11-2 to TRBJ2-1, with 14 bases aligning to TRBD2. The J segment lost 0 bases and the V segment lost 4 bases, leaving 8 bases of the junction unmatched. Germline CDR1 reads SGHAT; CDR2 reads FQNNGV. The CDR3 is 19 residues long. CDR3 bases: TGTGCCAGCAGCTCCCCGCCGGGACTAGCGGGAGCCTCCTACAATGAGCAGTTCTTC. Translating it yields CASSSPPGLAGASYNEQFF.

Notes on this clonotype: The CDR3 does not end in the conserved phenylalanine or tryptophan, so this is likely a read error. The chain is built from TRBV5-4 and TRBJ1-1; D unresolved. V was trimmed by 5 bases and J by 10 bases, leaving 18 bases between them. Germline V CDR1 and CDR2: SGHNT, YYREEE (reference sequence). This CDR3 has 13 residues. CDR3 in amino acids: CASSQDMLRGAFL. The CDR3 DNA is TGTGCCAGCAGTCAAGACATGCTTCGGGGAGCTTTCCTT.

This chain joins TRBV2 and TRBJ1-5; D is ambiguous. There are 13 residues in the CDR3. Germline loops: CDR1 SNHLY, CDR2 FYNNEI. Trimming removed 6 bases from V and 6 bases from J, with 12 bases in between. CDR3 nucleotides: TGTGCCAGCAGGGTTTTCGGGGTTCAGCCCCAGCATTTT. It yields the protein CASRVFGVQPQHF.

This clonotype was detected ten times or more. This rearrangement joins TRBV2 to TRBJ2-3; 9 bases map to TRBD1. After removal of 10 bases from V and 0 bases from J, the junction contained 8 bases not matched to a gene. Per the germline V gene, CDR1 is SNHLY and CDR2 is FYNNEI. The CDR3 has 15 amino acids. The CDR3 sequence: CAIKGQGSSTDTQYF. The CDR3 coding sequence is TGTGCCATCAAGGGACAGGGATCTAGCACAGATACGCAGTATTTT.

This clonotype was counted ten times or more. This chain links TRBV29-1 with TRBJ2-7; 9 bases map to TRBD2. This CDR3 contains 14 residues. Germline loops: CDR1 SQVTM, CDR2 ANQGSEA. J lost 0 bases, V lost 2 bases, and 2 bases had no gene match. CDR3 amino acids: CSVEISGSSYEQYF. The CDR3 DNA follows: TGCAGCGTTGAAATTAGCGGGAGCTCCTACGAGCAGTACTTC.

On this clonotype: Since the CDR3 does not end with the conserved phenylalanine or tryptophan, this likely comes from a read error. V gene TRBV24-1 combines with J gene TRBJ2-2, with D possibly being TRBD1 or TRBD2 (7 bases each). V lost 4 bases, J lost 1 base, and 15 bases lay in between. Germline CDR1 is KGHDR and CDR2 is SFDVKD. CDR3 length equals 17 residues. CDR3 protein: CATSDYTGEGNTGELFS. The CDR3 bases are TGTGCCACCAGTGACTATACAGGGGAGGGGAACACCGGGGAGCTGTTTTCT.

This clonotype was picked up one time. At one of its ends the junction is not consistent with the germline gene, which may arise from a read error. The chain recombines TRBV2 with TRBJ1-1; a weak D match, TRBD1 (6 bases). Germline CDR1 and CDR2: SNHLY and FYNNEI. This CDR3 contains 12 residues. The CDR3 is CAVRDTGTEASF. In DNA, the CDR3 is TGTGCAGTCAGGGACACAGGCACTGAAGCTTCCTTT.

This clonotype has a count of ten or more. CDR3 loop: CASSQERTSGTYIQYF. Written as DNA, the CDR3 is TGCGCCAGCAGCCAAGAAAGGACTAGCGGGACTTACATTCAGTACTTC. V usage is TRBV4-1 and J usage is TRBJ2-4; the match to TRBD2 covers 12 bases. CDR3 size: 16 residues. Germline V gene sequence: CDR1 MGHRA, CDR2 YSYEKL. After removal of 0 bases from V and 8 bases from J, the junction contained 5 bases not matched to a gene.

There are many counts of this clonotype. The chain combines TRBV20-1 with TRBJ2-1; D may be TRBD1 or TRBD2 (5 bases each). The CDR3 runs to 17 residues. V shed 6 bases and J shed 8 bases, with 29 bases lying between them. CDR1 DFQATT and CDR2 SNEGSKA come from the germline V gene (reference sequence). CDR3: CSASPPTLARGAHEQFF. The CDR3 DNA sequence: TGCAGTGCCAGCCCCCCCACCCTAGCCCGAGGGGCCCATGAGCAGTTCTTC.

This clonotype was seen only a few times. J is TRBJ1-5 and V is TRBV6-1; D is undetermined. The CDR3 runs 14 residues. The germline gives CDR1 MNHNS, CDR2 SASEGT. With 5 bases removed from V and 1 base from J, the gap between germline ends came to 9 bases. The CDR3 DNA sequence: TGTGCCAGCAGTTACTCTACGAGCAATCAGCCCCAGCATTTT. Translation: CASSYSTSNQPQHF.

The chain links TRBV7-9 to TRBJ1-2; tentatively, D is TRBD1 (5 bases). The CDR3 has 12 residues. Germline V CDR1 and CDR2: SEHNR, FQNEAQ (reference sequence). The DNA for the CDR3 is TGTGCTCCCCCCGGGGGGAAGCTAGGCTACACCTTC. Amino acids: CAPPGGKLGYTF.

To note about this clonotype: One base away lies a much larger clone, so this may be a sequencing read error. This chain connects TRBV12-3 or TRBV12-4 to TRBJ1-5; no clear D. CDR3 size: 12 residues. CDR3 loop: CASGPSNKPQHF. The CDR3 bases are TGTGCCAGCGGGCCCAGCAATAAGCCCCAGCATTTT.

The V gene is TRBV5-8, the J gene TRBJ2-7, with D unresolved. There are 14 residues in the CDR3. The V gene lost 0 bases and the J gene lost 0 bases, with 7 bases spanning the gap. Germline V gene sequence: CDR1 SGHTS, CDR2 YDEGEE. The CDR3 coding sequence is TGTGCCAGCAGCTTGGTCTTCCGCTCCTACGAGCAGTACTTC. Amino acid sequence: CASSLVFRSYEQYF. The whole variable domain, filled in from reference TRBV5-8 and TRBJ2-7, reads EAGVTQSPTHLIKTRGQQATLRCSPISGHTSVYWYQQALGLGLQFLLWYDEGEERNRGNFPPRFSGRQFPNYSSELNVNALELEDSALYLCASSLVFRSYEQYFGPGTRLTVT.

This clonotype was detected only a few times. This chain uses TRBV5-1 with TRBJ2-6; D is perhaps TRBD1 or TRBD2 (6 bases each). V lost 2 bases and J 0 bases, leaving 21 bases between the germline ends. Germline lookup yields CDR1 SGHRS and CDR2 YFSETQ. The CDR3 sequence is 20 residues long. CDR3 DNA: TGCGCCAGCAGCTTAAACGGTGGGGGGCGTTTTAGCTCTGGGGCCAACGTCCTGACTTTC. Amino acids: CASSLNGGGRFSSGANVLTF.

This clonotype was picked up a small number of times. The chain uses TRBV7-2 and TRBJ1-2; D remains ambiguous. The CDR3 contains 16 residues. The V gene lost 1 base and the J gene lost 6 bases, with 18 bases spanning the gap. Germline assignment: CDR1 SGHTA and CDR2 FQGNSA. The CDR3 DNA follows: TGTGCCAGCAGCTTAGGGGTACAGAGCTCTACCCATGGCTACACCTTC. This gives the protein CASSLGVQSSTHGYTF. Full variable domain (rest looked up from reference TRBV7-2 and TRBJ1-2): GAGVSQSPSNKVTEKGKDVELRCDPISGHTALYWYRQSLGQGLEFLIYFQGNSAPDKSGLPSDRFSAERTGGSVSTLTIQRTQQEDSAVYLCASSLGVQSSTHGYTFGSGTRLTVV.

This clonotype was observed many times. The V and J genes are TRBV20-1 and TRBJ1-1; tentative D call: TRBD1 (6 bases). CDR3 length: 13 residues. Germline V gene sequence: CDR1 DFQATT, CDR2 SNEGSKA (reference sequence). With 3 bases removed from V and 9 bases from J, the gap between germline ends came to 17 bases. CDR3 in amino acids: CSASGRGGLQAFF. CDR3 in DNA: TGCAGTGCTAGCGGCAGGGGAGGACTTCAAGCTTTCTTT.

This clonotype was picked up a small number of times. The CDR3, as DNA: TGTGCCAGCAGCCTAGACAGTTCGGTGGATGAGCAGTTCTTC. It codes for CASSLDSSVDEQFF. The chain uses TRBV28 and TRBJ2-1, with D perhaps TRBD1 (5 bases). V lost 6 bases to trimming and J lost 8 bases, with 17 bases between them. Germline-derived CDR1 and CDR2 are MDHEN and SYDVKM. This CDR3 spans 14 amino acids.

This clonotype has only one observation. This sequence may be a read error, since a much larger clone differs from it by one base. The missing conserved phenylalanine or tryptophan at the end of this CDR3 makes a read error likely. V is TRBV5-1 and J is TRBJ2-1; 11 positions match TRBD2. The CDR3 is made up of 17 amino acids. Germline V gene sequence: CDR1 SGHRS, CDR2 YFSETQ. J lost 9 bases, V lost 0 bases, and 11 bases had no gene match. CDR3 loop: CASSLDPLAGGVSEQFL. The CDR3 DNA sequence: TGCGCCAGCAGCTTGGATCCCCTAGCGGGAGGCGTCAGTGAGCAGTTCCTC.

The chain employs TRBV6-5 and TRBJ2-1; D might be TRBD2 (8 bases). V dropped 5 bases and J dropped 4 bases, with 18 bases sitting between them. This CDR3 contains 16 residues. Germline CDR1 reads MNHEY; CDR2 reads SVGAGI. The CDR3 DNA reads TGTGCCAGCAGTCAGACAGGGACTAGAGTGTACAATGAGCAGTTCTTC. Amino acid sequence: CASSQTGTRVYNEQFF.

As concerns this clonotype: The conserved phenylalanine or tryptophan is not found at the CDR3 terminus, so this likely reflects a read error. V usage is TRBV12-3 or TRBV12-4 and J usage is TRBJ2-1; 12 bases line up with TRBD2. Unmatched junction bases numbered 7, after V lost 2 bases and J lost 2 bases. The CDR3 has 18 residues. CDR3 bases: TGTGCCAGCAGTTTACTAGCGGGAGGGCCGTCCCCCTACAATGAGCAGTTCCTC. Its protein product is CASSLLAGGPSPYNEQFL.

This clonotype occurred many times. The CDR3 is CASTGRLQETQYF. In DNA form, the CDR3 reads TGTGCCAGCACAGGACGGCTCCAAGAGACCCAGTACTTC. The gene calls are TRBV6-1 and TRBJ2-5; D uncertain. The CDR3 loop spans 13 amino acids. Trimming cost V 7 bases and J 1 base, with 10 bases left between them. Germline CDR1 reads MNHNS; CDR2 reads SASEGT.

This clonotype was detected many times. The genes are TRBV12-3 or TRBV12-4 and TRBJ1-1, with a weak D call TRBD1 (5 bases). V lost 6 bases and J 1 base, leaving 9 bases between the germline ends. The CDR3 consists of 13 residues. CDR3 in DNA: TGTGCCAGCAGCCGGGGGGAGAACACTGAAGCTTTCTTT. It encodes CASSRGENTEAFF.

This clonotype was detected many times. The chain recombines TRBV25-1 with TRBJ2-7; TRBD2 matches at 11 bases. From germline, CDR1 is MGHDK and CDR2 SYGVNS. V shed 2 bases and J 0 bases; nucleotides not matched to a gene: 9. CDR3 length equals 18 residues. DNA of the CDR3: TGTGCCAGCAGTGAAAGGGTGGGGACTAGCGGACACTCCTACGAGCAGTACTTC. Protein sequence: CASSERVGTSGHSYEQYF.

This clonotype was detected many times. CDR3 loop: CASSLADRGNTEAFF. In DNA form, the CDR3 reads TGTGCCAGCAGTTTAGCCGACAGGGGGAACACTGAAGCTTTCTTT. The gene calls are TRBV12-3 or TRBV12-4 and TRBJ1-1; 8 bases line up with TRBD1. The CDR3 is 15 residues long. V dropped 0 bases and J dropped 1; count of bases not matched to a gene: 1.

This chain uses TRBV20-1 with TRBJ2-1, with 8 bases aligning to TRBD2. The CDR3 has 14 residues. CDR1 and CDR2 (germline): DFQATT, SNEGSKA (reference sequence). V shed 6 bases and J 2 bases; nucleotides not matched to a gene: 6. Here the CDR3 reads CSARTSFTYNEQFF. The CDR3 DNA is TGCAGTGCAAGGACTAGCTTCACCTACAATGAGCAGTTCTTC.

This clonotype occurred a few times. V is TRBV27 and J is TRBJ2-2; 8 positions match TRBD2. The germline V gene encodes CDR1 MNHEY and CDR2 SMNVEV (reference sequence). The junction had 3 bases not matched to a gene; V was cut back by 2 bases and J by 1 base. The CDR3 spans 16 residues. DNA for the CDR3: TGTGCCAGCAGTTTAATGAGCGGGAGGAACACCGGGGAGCTGTTTTTT. Translation: CASSLMSGRNTGELFF.

This clonotype was counted ten times or more. The rearrangement joins TRBV10-3 to TRBJ1-1, with D possibly matching TRBD1 (5 bases). The germline CDR1 and CDR2 sequences are ENHRY and SYGVKD. Deletions cut 7 bases from V and 1 base from J, with 10 bases between. CDR3 length: 13 amino acids. CDR3 DNA: TGTGCCATCACGCCAGGGACGAACACTGAAGCTTTCTTT. It is translated as CAITPGTNTEAFF.